This paragraph covers one T cell receptor beta chain sequence. This entry belongs to a study of preoperative IRX-2 immunotherapy in early breast cancer. Sequencing used immunoSEQ multiplex PCR; TCRdb keeps in-frame clones, though not all of them. The data show 9,500 to 14,000 clones, around 75% seen once. The CDR3 is 17 amino acids. V lost 6 bases and J lost 0; bases outside the gene matches: 6. Treatment given: preoperative locoregional IRX-2 cytokine immunotherapy. The V gene is TRBV23-1, the J gene TRBJ2-1; 12 bases map to TRBD2. TRBV23-1 is flagged as an ORF with uncertain function. The input for sequencing was lymph node tissue, taken before IRX-2 immunotherapy. The sequence came from a human donor with breast cancer. CDR3 loop: CASSLSTSGSSYNEQFF. DNA of the CDR3: TGCGCCAGCAGCCTTTCGACTAGCGGGAGCTCCTACAATGAGCAGTTCTTC.